The next 27 T cell receptor beta chains were all read from a single sample in a study of blood T cell repertoires in COVID-19. Repertoires were generated with immunoSEQ multiplex PCR, while TCRdb's copy carries only in-frame clones and drops some. The sample yields around 30,000 clones, about 89% seen once. Sequencing used peripheral blood. These receptors came from a man between 65 and 85 years old with active COVID-19.

The chain couples TRBV19 to TRBJ1-1, with 10 bases matching TRBD1. V was clipped by 9 bases and J by 4 bases; unmatched bases: 5. This CDR3 region has 13 residues. Germline CDR1 and CDR2: LNHDA and SQIVND (reference sequence). The CDR3 spells CASRDRGSTEAFF. The CDR3 bases are TGTGCCAGCCGGGACAGGGGAAGCACTGAAGCTTTCTTT.

The CDR3 DNA sequence: TGTGCCAGCACCCGTGACAGGGCGAGGACTGAAGCTTTCTTT. This gives the protein CASTRDRARTEAFF. V usage is TRBV2 and J usage is TRBJ1-1; TRBD1 matches 7 bases. This CDR3 has 14 amino acids. Germline V gene lookup returns CDR1 SNHLY and CDR2 FYNNEI. V lost 7 bases, J lost 5 bases, and 10 bases stayed unmatched.

A single count supports this clone. This chain uses TRBV19 with TRBJ2-1; 7 nucleotides line up with TRBD2. V was clipped by 4 bases and J by 9 bases; unmatched bases: 9. CDR1 and CDR2 (germline): LNHDA, SQIVND (reference sequence). The CDR3 extends over 14 amino acids. The CDR3 reads CASSKGTTTAEQFF. The DNA of the CDR3 is TGTGCCAGTAGTAAAGGGACTACTACAGCTGAGCAGTTCTTC.

The chain employs TRBV3-1 (or the pseudogene TRBV3-2) and TRBJ2-5; 10 nucleotides agree with TRBD2. Germline V gene sequence: CDR1 LGHDT, CDR2 YNNKEL (reference sequence). Germline trimming cut 5 bases from V and 4 bases from J; bases unmatched to any gene: 10. This CDR3 spans 16 amino acids. The CDR3 loop is CASSEGTSANGETQYF. The CDR3 nucleotides are TGTGCCAGCAGCGAAGGGACTAGCGCCAATGGAGAGACCCAGTACTTC.

Here the CDR3 reads CATRPGQQNIQYF. The CDR3 DNA sequence: TGTGCCACCAGGCCGGGACAGCAAAACATTCAGTACTTC. The chain carries TRBV15 and TRBJ2-4; 7 nucleotides agree with TRBD1. Per germline, CDR1 LNHNV and CDR2 YYDKDF (reference sequence). With V trimmed by 6 bases and J by 5 bases, 4 bases remained unmatched. The length of the CDR3 is 13 residues. The whole variable domain, remainder taken from reference TRBV15 and TRBJ2-4, is DAMVIQNPRYQVTQFGKPVTLSCSQTLNHNVMYWYQQKSSQAPKLLFHYYDKDFNNEADTPDNFQSRRPNTSFCFLDIRSPGLGDTAMYLCATRPGQQNIQYFGAGTRLSVL.

The chain is built from TRBV24-1 and TRBJ2-3, with 12 positions matching TRBD2. J gave up 5 bases and V 4 bases, and 9 bases lay outside the gene matches. The CDR3 extends over 17 amino acids. The germline gives CDR1 KGHDR, CDR2 SFDVKD. For the CDR3, the DNA is TGTGCCACCAGTGACCGAGGACTAGCGGGGATGCAAGATACGCAGTATTTT. Translated: CATSDRGLAGMQDTQYF.

The gene calls are TRBV10-1 and TRBJ2-3; TRBD2 agrees at 11 bases. Germline CDR1 reads WNHNN; CDR2 reads SYGVQD (reference sequence). The CDR3 is 15 residues long. J lost 4 bases, V lost 1 base, and 1 base had no gene match. The CDR3 spells CASSELAGGPDTQYF. The CDR3 nucleotides are TGCGCCAGCAGTGAGTTAGCGGGAGGGCCAGATACGCAGTATTTT.

This chain joins TRBV28 and TRBJ2-1; the D gene is possibly TRBD1 (5 bases). Germline V gene lookup returns CDR1 MDHEN and CDR2 SYDVKM. V was shortened by 4 bases and J by 6 bases, with 13 bases between the two germline ends. This CDR3 is built from 14 residues. In DNA, the CDR3 is TGTGCCAGCAGTTACCTGAATAGGGGCAATGAGCAGTTCTTC. It is translated as CASSYLNRGNEQFF.

The rearrangement links TRBV4-3 to TRBJ2-7, with TRBD2 matching over 7 bases. CDR1 is LGHNA and CDR2 is YSLEER in the germline V gene. CDR3 length: 16 amino acids. J gave up 5 bases and V 1 base, and 11 bases lay outside the gene matches. The CDR3 loop is CASSQGRMAGVNEQYF. The DNA of the CDR3 is TGCGCCAGCAGCCAAGGGAGAATGGCGGGAGTAAACGAGCAGTACTTC.

The rearrangement links TRBV10-1 to TRBJ2-3; the D gene is possibly TRBD1 (5 bases). The germline gives CDR1 WNHNN, CDR2 SYGVQD (reference sequence). This CDR3 comprises 13 residues. With 6 bases removed from V and 9 bases from J, the gap between germline ends came to 16 bases. In nucleotides, the CDR3 is TGCGCCAGCAGCCCGGTGGCGCAGGGAACGCAGTATTTT. It codes for CASSPVAQGTQYF.

The chain recombines TRBV7-8 with TRBJ2-3, with 7 bases aligning to TRBD2. V gave up 1 base and J gave up 7 bases; unmatched junction bases: 11. Germline CDR1 and CDR2: SGHVS and FQNEAQ. The CDR3 is made up of 16 amino acids. The CDR3 coding sequence is TGTGCCAGCAGCTTAGGGTTTAAGCGTAGCGGGTATACGCAGTATTTT. The encoded protein is CASSLGFKRSGYTQYF.

This chain links TRBV25-1 with TRBJ1-2, with 7 bases that match TRBD1. With V trimmed by 2 bases and J by 8 bases, 14 bases remained unmatched. The V gene's germline CDR1 is MGHDK and CDR2 SYGVNS. The CDR3 is 16 amino acids. In DNA, the CDR3 is TGTGCCAGCAGTGAAGGAATCCGACAGGGACGGGACGGCTACACCTTC. Residues: CASSEGIRQGRDGYTF.

V gene TRBV2 combines with J gene TRBJ1-1; tentatively, D is TRBD1 (5 bases). The length of the CDR3 is 14 residues. V was shortened by 4 bases and J by 4 bases, with 13 bases between the two germline ends. In germline, CDR1 is SNHLY, CDR2 FYNNEI. The CDR3 coding sequence is TGTGCCAGCAGTGGATCGGGGGTGGGCACTGAAGCTTTCTTT. This sequence encodes CASSGSGVGTEAFF. Looking up the rest from reference TRBV2 and TRBJ1-1 gives the full variable domain: EPEVTQTPSHQVTQMGQEVILRCVPISNHLYFYWYRQILGQKVEFLVSFYNNEISEKSEIFDDQFSVERPDGSNFTLKIRSTKLEDSAMYFCASSGSGVGTEAFFGQGTRLTVV.

The V gene is TRBV7-2, the J gene TRBJ2-3, with 12 bases that match TRBD2. The CDR3 has 16 amino acids. The V gene's germline CDR1 is SGHTA and CDR2 FQGNSA. With V trimmed by 5 bases and J by 6 bases, 9 bases remained unmatched. The CDR3 loop is CASSPRASGRVDTQYF. DNA for the CDR3: TGTGCCAGCAGCCCTAGAGCTAGCGGGAGGGTGGATACGCAGTATTTT.

The CDR3 DNA is TGTGCCAGCAGCGTAGATGCGGGAGCTTGGTACGAGCAGTACTTC. Amino acids: CASSVDAGAWYEQYF. The rearrangement joins TRBV9 to TRBJ2-7, with 7 bases identical to TRBD2. This CDR3 region has 15 residues. Germline CDR1 reads SGDLS; CDR2 reads YYNGEE. J lost 4 bases, V lost 0 bases, and 7 bases had no gene match.

The chain employs TRBV29-1 and TRBJ2-7, with 10 bases matching TRBD1. The junction had 4 bases not matched to a gene; V was cut back by 5 bases and J by 0 bases. The CDR3 runs to 14 residues. Per germline, CDR1 SQVTM and CDR2 ANQGSEA. CDR3 bases: TGCAGCGTTTGGGGGACAGGGGCCTCCTACGAGCAGTACTTC. The encoded protein is CSVWGTGASYEQYF.

V is TRBV7-8 and J is TRBJ2-7; TRBD1 matches at 7 bases. The CDR3 extends over 15 amino acids. V lost 5 bases and J lost 5; bases outside the gene matches: 12. Germline CDR1 is SGHVS and CDR2 is FQNEAQ. DNA of the CDR3: TGTGCCAGCAGCCCAAAGGACAGGCAAGGGGACGAGCAGTACTTC. It is translated as CASSPKDRQGDEQYF.

The chain employs TRBV6-2 or TRBV6-3 and TRBJ2-7; TRBD2 aligns across 15 bases. V was pared by 2 bases and J by 4 bases, with 9 bases of the junction left unmatched. Germline values: CDR1 MNHEY, CDR2 SVGEGT. The CDR3 consists of 18 residues. The CDR3 sequence is CASSYPGTSGGRLYEQYF. The CDR3 bases are TGTGCCAGCAGTTACCCTGGGACTAGCGGGGGGAGACTTTACGAGCAGTACTTC.

This clone was picked up a small number of times. The V and J genes are TRBV7-9 and TRBJ1-6; 7 bases agree with TRBD1. Trimming cost V 5 bases and J 5 bases; bases outside gene matches: 3. CDR1 SEHNR and CDR2 FQNEAQ come from the germline V gene (reference sequence). The length of the CDR3 is 14 residues. The CDR3 is CASSPGTDNSPLHF. DNA for the CDR3: TGTGCCAGCAGCCCCGGGACAGATAATTCACCCCTCCACTTT. The full variable domain, its missing parts supplied by reference TRBV7-9 and TRBJ1-6, is DTGVSQNPRHKITKRGQNVTFRCDPISEHNRLYWYRQTLGQGPEFLTYFQNEAQLEKSRLLSDRFSAERPKGSFSTLEIQRTEQGDSAMYLCASSPGTDNSPLHFGNGTRLTVT.

CDR3 bases: TGTGCCAGCAGCCCCTCGCCCAGGACAGGGGACACCAAAAACATTCAGTACTTC. It encodes CASSPSPRTGDTKNIQYF. The chain employs TRBV21-1 and TRBJ2-4; the table's D call, TRBD1, has no DNA check behind it. TRBV21-1 counts as a pseudogene. The CDR3 is made up of 18 amino acids.

The chain uses TRBV19 and TRBJ2-2; tentative D call: TRBD2 (6 bases). V gave up 5 bases and J gave up 1 base, with 11 bases separating them. The V gene's germline CDR1 is LNHDA and CDR2 SQIVND (reference sequence). The CDR3 spans 15 residues. The CDR3 here is CASSHLGLNTGELFF. For the CDR3, the DNA is TGTGCCAGTAGTCACCTGGGACTGAACACCGGGGAGCTGTTTTTT.

The rearrangement links TRBV5-5 to TRBJ1-5; the D gene is possibly TRBD1 (5 bases). Germline CDR1 SGHKS, CDR2 YYEKEE (reference sequence). Trimming pared 0 bases from V and 3 bases from J, leaving 10 bases between. There are 15 residues in the CDR3. CDR3 in amino acids: CASSLVSGPNQPQHF. The CDR3 coding sequence is TGTGCCAGCAGCTTGGTTTCAGGGCCCAATCAGCCCCAGCATTTT.

CDR3 protein: CASSLDRGDGYTF. CDR3 bases: TGTGCCAGCAGCCTGGACAGGGGGGATGGCTACACCTTC. The chain is built from TRBV11-1 and TRBJ1-2; 10 bases match TRBD1. CDR1 and CDR2 (germline): SGHAT, FQDESV (reference sequence). Trimming removed 5 bases from V and 6 bases from J; junction bases left unmatched: 3. The CDR3 contains 13 residues.

The chain is built from TRBV29-1 and TRBJ2-3, with TRBD2 identical over 13 bases. V shed 7 bases and J 5 bases; nucleotides not matched to a gene: 3. This CDR3 has 13 residues. Germline values: CDR1 SQVTM, CDR2 ANQGSEA. The chain's CDR3 is CSARTSGRDTQYF. The CDR3 nucleotides read TGCAGCGCAAGGACTAGCGGGAGAGATACGCAGTATTTT.

This clone was observed a single time. The V call is TRBV2, the J call TRBJ2-2, with 8 bases that match TRBD1. From germline, CDR1 is SNHLY and CDR2 FYNNEI. V gave up 7 bases and J gave up 4 bases; unmatched junction bases: 5. The CDR3 extends over 14 amino acids. This CDR3 reads CASKQGAGTGELFF. CDR3 DNA sequence: TGTGCCAGCAAGCAGGGGGCGGGCACCGGGGAGCTGTTTTTT.

The V gene is TRBV7-8, the J gene TRBJ2-3; D gene uncertain. Germline lookup yields CDR1 SGHVS and CDR2 FQNEAQ. V lost 8 bases and J 0 bases, leaving 12 bases between the germline ends. The CDR3 is made up of 14 amino acids. The DNA for the CDR3 is TGTGCCAGCTTGGCGGATCCTAGCACAGATACGCAGTATTTT. Its translation is CASLADPSTDTQYF.

The rearrangement joins TRBV5-6 to TRBJ1-1, with 8 nucleotides matching TRBD1. The germline CDR1 and CDR2 sequences are SGHDT and YYEEEE. Unmatched junction bases numbered 11, after V lost 0 bases and J lost 4 bases. This CDR3 spans 17 amino acids. DNA for the CDR3: TGTGCCAGCAGCTTGGTGACGGACAGGGTAGTTGGCACTGAAGCTTTCTTT. It translates to CASSLVTDRVVGTEAFF.